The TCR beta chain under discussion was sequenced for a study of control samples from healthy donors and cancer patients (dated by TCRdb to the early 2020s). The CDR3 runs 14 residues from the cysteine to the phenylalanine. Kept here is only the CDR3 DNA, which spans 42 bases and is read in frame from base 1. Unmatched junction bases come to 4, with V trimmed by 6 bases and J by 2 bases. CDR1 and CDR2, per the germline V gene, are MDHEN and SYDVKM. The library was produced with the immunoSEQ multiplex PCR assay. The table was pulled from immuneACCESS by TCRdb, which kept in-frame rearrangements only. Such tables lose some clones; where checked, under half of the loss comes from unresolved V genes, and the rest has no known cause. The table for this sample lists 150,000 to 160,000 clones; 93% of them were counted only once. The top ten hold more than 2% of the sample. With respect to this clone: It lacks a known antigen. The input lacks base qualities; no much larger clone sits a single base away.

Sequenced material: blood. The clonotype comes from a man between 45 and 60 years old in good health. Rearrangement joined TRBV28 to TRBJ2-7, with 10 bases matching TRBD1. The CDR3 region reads CASRTGGLTYEQYF. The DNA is TGTGCCAGCAGGACAGGGGGCCTAACCTACGAGCAGTACTTC.